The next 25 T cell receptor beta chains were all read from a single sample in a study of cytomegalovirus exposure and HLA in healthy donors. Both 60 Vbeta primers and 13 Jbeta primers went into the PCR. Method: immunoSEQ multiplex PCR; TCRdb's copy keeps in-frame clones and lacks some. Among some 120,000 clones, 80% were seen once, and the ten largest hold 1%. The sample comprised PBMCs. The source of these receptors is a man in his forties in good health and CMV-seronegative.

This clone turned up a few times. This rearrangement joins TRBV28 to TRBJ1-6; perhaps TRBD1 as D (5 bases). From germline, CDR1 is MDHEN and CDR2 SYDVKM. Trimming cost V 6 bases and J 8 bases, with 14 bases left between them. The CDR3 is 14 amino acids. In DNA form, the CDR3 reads TGTGCCAGCAGGGAGTCGGTAGGGGATTCACCCCTCCACTTT. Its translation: CASRESVGDSPLHF. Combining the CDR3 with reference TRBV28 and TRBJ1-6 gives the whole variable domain DVKVTQSSRYLVKRTGEKVFLECVQDMDHENMFWYRQDPGLGLRLIYFSYDVKMKEKGDIPEGYSVSREKKERFSLILESASTNQTSMYLCASRESVGDSPLHFGNGTRLTVT.

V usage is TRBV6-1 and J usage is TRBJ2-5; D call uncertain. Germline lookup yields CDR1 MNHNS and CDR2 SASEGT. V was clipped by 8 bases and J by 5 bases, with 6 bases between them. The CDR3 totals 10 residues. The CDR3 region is CASLQETQYF. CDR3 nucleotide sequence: TGTGCCAGCCTTCAGGAGACCCAGTACTTC.

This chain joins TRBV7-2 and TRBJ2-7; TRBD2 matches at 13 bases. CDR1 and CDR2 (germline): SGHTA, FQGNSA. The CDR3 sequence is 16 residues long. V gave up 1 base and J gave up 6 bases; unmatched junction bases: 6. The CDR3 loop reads CASSLGGTSGILEQYF. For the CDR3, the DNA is TGTGCCAGCAGCTTAGGAGGGACTAGCGGGATTCTCGAGCAGTACTTC. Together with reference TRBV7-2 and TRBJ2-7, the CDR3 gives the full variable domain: GAGVSQSPSNKVTEKGKDVELRCDPISGHTALYWYRQSLGQGLEFLIYFQGNSAPDKSGLPSDRFSAERTGGSVSTLTIQRTQQEDSAVYLCASSLGGTSGILEQYFGPGTRLTVT.

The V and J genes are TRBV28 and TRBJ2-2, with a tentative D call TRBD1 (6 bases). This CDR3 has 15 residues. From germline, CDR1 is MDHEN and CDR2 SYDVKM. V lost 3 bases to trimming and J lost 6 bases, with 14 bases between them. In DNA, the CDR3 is TGTGCCAGCAGTTTGGCAGGGGTAGACGCCGGGGAGCTGTTTTTT. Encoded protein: CASSLAGVDAGELFF.

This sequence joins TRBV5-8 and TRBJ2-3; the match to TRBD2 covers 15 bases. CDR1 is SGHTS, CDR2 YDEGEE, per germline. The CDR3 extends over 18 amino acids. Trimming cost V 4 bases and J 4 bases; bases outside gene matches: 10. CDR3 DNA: TGTGCCAGCAGCCTTTACCGGACTAGCGGGAGGGGCCCAGATACGCAGTATTTT. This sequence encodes CASSLYRTSGRGPDTQYF. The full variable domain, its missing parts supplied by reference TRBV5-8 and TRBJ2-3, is EAGVTQSPTHLIKTRGQQATLRCSPISGHTSVYWYQQALGLGLQFLLWYDEGEERNRGNFPPRFSGRQFPNYSSELNVNALELEDSALYLCASSLYRTSGRGPDTQYFGPGTRLTVL.

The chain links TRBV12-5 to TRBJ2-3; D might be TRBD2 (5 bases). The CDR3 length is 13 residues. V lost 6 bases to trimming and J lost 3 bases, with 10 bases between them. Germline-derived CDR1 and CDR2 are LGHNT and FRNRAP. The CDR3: CASGQSGTDTQYF. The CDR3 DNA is TGTGCTAGTGGACAAAGCGGTACAGATACGCAGTATTTT. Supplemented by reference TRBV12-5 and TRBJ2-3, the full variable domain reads DARVTQTPRHKVTEMGQEVTMRCQPILGHNTVFWYRQTMMQGLELLAYFRNRAPLDDSGMPKDRFSAEMPDATLATLKIQPSEPRDSAVYFCASGQSGTDTQYFGPGTRLTVL.

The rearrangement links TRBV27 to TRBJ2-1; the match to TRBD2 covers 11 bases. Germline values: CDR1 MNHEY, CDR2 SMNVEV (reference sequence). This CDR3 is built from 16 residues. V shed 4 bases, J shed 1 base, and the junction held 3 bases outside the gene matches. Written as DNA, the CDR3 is TGTGCCAGCAGTTCGGGACTAGCGGCTTCCTACAATGAGCAGTTCTTC. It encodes CASSSGLAASYNEQFF.

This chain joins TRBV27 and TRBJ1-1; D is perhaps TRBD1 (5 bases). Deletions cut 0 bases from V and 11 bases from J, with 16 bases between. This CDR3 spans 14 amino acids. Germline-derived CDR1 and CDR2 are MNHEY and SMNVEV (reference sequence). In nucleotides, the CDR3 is TGTGCCAGCAGTTTATCGGGGGGGTTTGTAGTTGCTTTCTTT. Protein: CASSLSGGFVVAFF.

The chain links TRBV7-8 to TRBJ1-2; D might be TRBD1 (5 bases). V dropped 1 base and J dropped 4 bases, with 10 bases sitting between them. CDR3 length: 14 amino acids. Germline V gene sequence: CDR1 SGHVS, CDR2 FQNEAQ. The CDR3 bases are TGTGCCAGCAGCTTAGTTGGGACTACCTATGGCTACACCTTC. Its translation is CASSLVGTTYGYTF.

The CDR3 region has the DNA TGTGCCAGCAGCTCAGGACTAGCGGGGGTGTATGAGCAGTTCTTC. This codes for CASSSGLAGVYEQFF. The gene calls are TRBV7-2 and TRBJ2-1; TRBD2 agrees at 13 bases. Germline V lookup: CDR1 SGHTA, CDR2 FQGNSA. Unmatched junction bases numbered 5, after V lost 4 bases and J lost 8 bases. The CDR3 contains 15 residues.

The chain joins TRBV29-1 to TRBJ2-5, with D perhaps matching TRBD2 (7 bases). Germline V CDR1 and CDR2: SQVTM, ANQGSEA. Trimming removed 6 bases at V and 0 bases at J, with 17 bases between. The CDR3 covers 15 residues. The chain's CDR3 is CSVGGGGKNQETQYF. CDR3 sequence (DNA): TGCAGCGTGGGGGGAGGGGGTAAAAACCAAGAGACCCAGTACTTC.

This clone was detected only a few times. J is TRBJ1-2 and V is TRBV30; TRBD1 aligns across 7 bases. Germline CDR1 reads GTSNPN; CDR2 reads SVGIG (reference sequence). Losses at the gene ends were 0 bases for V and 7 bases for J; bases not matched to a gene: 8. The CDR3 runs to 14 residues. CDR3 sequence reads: CAWSVHRGISGYTF. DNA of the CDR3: TGTGCCTGGAGTGTACACAGGGGAATCTCTGGCTACACCTTC.

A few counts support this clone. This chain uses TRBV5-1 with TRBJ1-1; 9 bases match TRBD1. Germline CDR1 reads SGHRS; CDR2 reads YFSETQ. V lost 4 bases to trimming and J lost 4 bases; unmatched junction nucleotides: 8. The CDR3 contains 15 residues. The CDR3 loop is CASSLRQGGVTEAFF. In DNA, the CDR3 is TGCGCCAGCAGCCTACGACAGGGGGGAGTCACTGAAGCTTTCTTT.

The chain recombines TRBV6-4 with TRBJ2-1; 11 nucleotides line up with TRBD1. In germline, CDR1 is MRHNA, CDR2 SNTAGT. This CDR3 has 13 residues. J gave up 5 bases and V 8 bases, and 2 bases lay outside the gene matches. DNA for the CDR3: TGTGCCAGCGGGACAGGGGGTAACAATGAGCAGTTCTTC. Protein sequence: CASGTGGNNEQFF.

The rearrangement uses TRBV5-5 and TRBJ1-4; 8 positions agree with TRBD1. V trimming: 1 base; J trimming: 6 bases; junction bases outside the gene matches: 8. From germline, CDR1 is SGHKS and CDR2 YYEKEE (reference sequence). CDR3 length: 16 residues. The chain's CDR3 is CASSLSPLQGDEKLFF. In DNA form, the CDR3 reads TGTGCCAGCAGCTTGTCCCCCCTACAGGGGGATGAAAAACTGTTTTTT. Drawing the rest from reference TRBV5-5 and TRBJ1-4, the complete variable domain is DAGVTQSPTHLIKTRGQQVTLRCSPISGHKSVSWYQQVLGQGPQFIFQYYEKEERGRGNFPDRFSARQFPNYSSELNVNALLLGDSALYLCASSLSPLQGDEKLFFGSGTQLSVL.

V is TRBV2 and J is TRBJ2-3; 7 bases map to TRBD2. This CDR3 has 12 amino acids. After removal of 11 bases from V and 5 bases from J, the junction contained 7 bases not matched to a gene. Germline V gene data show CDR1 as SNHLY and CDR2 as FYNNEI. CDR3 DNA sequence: TGTGCCCAGAGCGGGGCCGTAGATACGCAGTATTTT. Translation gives CAQSGAVDTQYF.

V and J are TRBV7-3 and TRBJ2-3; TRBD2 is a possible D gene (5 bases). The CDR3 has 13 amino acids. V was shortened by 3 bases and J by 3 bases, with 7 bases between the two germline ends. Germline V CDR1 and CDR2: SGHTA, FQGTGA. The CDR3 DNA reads TGTGCCAGCAGCTTTCGGGGAACAGATACGCAGTATTTT. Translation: CASSFRGTDTQYF. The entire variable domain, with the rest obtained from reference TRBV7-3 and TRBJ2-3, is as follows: GAGVSQTPSNKVTEKGKYVELRCDPISGHTALYWYRQSLGQGPEFLIYFQGTGAADDSGLPNDRFFAVRPEGSVSTLKIQRTERGDSAVYLCASSFRGTDTQYFGPGTRLTVL.

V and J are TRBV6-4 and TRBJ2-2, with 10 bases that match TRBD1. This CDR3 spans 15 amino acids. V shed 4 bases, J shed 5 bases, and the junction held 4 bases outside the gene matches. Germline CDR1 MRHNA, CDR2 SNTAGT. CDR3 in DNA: TGTGCCAGCAGTGCGACAGGGGGCCTTACCGGGGAGCTGTTTTTT. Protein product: CASSATGGLTGELFF.

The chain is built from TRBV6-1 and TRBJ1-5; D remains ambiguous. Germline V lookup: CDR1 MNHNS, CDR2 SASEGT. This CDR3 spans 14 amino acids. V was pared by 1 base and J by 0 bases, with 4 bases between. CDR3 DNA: TGTGCCAGCAGTGAAGGCAGTAGCAATCAGCCCCAGCATTTT. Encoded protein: CASSEGSSNQPQHF.

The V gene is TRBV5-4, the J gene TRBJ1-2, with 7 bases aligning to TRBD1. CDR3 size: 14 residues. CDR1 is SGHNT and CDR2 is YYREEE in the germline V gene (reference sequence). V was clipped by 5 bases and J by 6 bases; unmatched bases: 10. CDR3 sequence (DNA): TGTGCCAGCAGGCGGACAGGCCTGGCGGATGGCTACACCTTC. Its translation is CASRRTGLADGYTF.

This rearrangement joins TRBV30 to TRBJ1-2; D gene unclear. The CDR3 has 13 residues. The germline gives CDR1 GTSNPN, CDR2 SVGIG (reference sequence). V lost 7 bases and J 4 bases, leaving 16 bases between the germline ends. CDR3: CAFLGEDGYGYTF. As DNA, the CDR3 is TGTGCCTTCCTCGGGGAGGACGGCTATGGCTACACCTTC.

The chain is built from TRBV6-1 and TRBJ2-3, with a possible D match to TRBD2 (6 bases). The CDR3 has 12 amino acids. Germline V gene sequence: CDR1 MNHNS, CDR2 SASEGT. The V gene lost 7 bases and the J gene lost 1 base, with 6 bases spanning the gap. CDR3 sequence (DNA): TGTGCCAGCACGGGGGGCACAGATACGCAGTATTTT. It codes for CASTGGTDTQYF.

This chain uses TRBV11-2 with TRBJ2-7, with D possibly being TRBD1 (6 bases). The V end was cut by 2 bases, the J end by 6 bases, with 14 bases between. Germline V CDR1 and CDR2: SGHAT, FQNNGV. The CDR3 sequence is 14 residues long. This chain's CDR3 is CASSLRGKAGEQYF. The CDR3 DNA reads TGTGCCAGCAGCTTAAGGGGGAAAGCTGGCGAGCAGTACTTC.

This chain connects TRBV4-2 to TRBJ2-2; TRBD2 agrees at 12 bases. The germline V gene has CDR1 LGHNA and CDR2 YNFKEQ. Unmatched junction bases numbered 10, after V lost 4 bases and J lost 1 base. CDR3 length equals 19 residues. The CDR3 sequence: CASSPSPLAGGLNTGELFF. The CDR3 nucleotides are TGTGCCAGCAGCCCTTCCCCGCTAGCGGGGGGGTTGAACACCGGGGAGCTGTTTTTT.

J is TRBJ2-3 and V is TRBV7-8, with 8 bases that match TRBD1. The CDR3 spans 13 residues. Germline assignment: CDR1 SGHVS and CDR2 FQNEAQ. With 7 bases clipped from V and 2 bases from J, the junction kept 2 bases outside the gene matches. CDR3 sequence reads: CASTTGATDTQYF. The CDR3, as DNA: TGTGCCAGCACGACAGGGGCCACAGATACGCAGTATTTT.